The 18 T cell receptor beta chains presented below share a single source sample, sequenced in a study of identifying expanded T cells in peripheral blood. The data were produced by immunoSEQ multiplex PCR, yet TCRdb's version contains in-frame clones alone and is incomplete. Of about 85,000 clones detected, around nine tenths appear once; the ten largest clones hold roughly 19%. Sequenced sample: blood. The source of these receptors is a person between 18 and 75 years old in good health.

This rearrangement joins TRBV5-1 to TRBJ2-7; TRBD1 matches 7 bases. Germline assignment: CDR1 SGHRS and CDR2 YFSETQ. This CDR3 has 14 amino acids. The ends lost 3 bases at V and 9 bases at J; junction bases unmatched: 12. Here the CDR3 DNA reads TGCGCCAGCAGCTCCGACAGGGTAGGAGGTCGGCAGTACTTC. Translating it yields CASSSDRVGGRQYF.

V and J are TRBV18 and TRBJ1-6; no clear D. The CDR3 covers 13 residues. Trimming left V 2 bases short and J 6 bases short, with 5 bases between. The germline CDR1 and CDR2 sequences are KGHSH and LQKENI. The CDR3 sequence is CASSPNSNSPLHF. CDR3 DNA: TGTGCCAGCTCACCAAACAGTAATTCACCCCTCCACTTT.

The chain couples TRBV7-9 to TRBJ2-3; D may be TRBD1 or TRBD2 (7 bases each). The CDR3 sequence is 15 residues long. Germline V lookup: CDR1 SEHNR, CDR2 FQNEAQ (reference sequence). Trimming pared 9 bases from V and 5 bases from J, leaving 21 bases between. The CDR3 DNA follows: TGTGCCAGTTCTTTTTTAACAGGGGAGGGAGATACGCAGTATTTT. Protein sequence: CASSFLTGEGDTQYF.

Only a few counts were recorded for this clone. V is TRBV5-1 and J is TRBJ1-1; D unclear. Germline assignment: CDR1 SGHRS and CDR2 YFSETQ. V was cut by 0 bases and J by 11 bases, with 14 bases left in between. The length of the CDR3 is 13 residues. CDR3 DNA: TGCGCCAGCAGCTTGGCCAAGTCCCAGGAGGCTTTCTTT. It yields the protein CASSLAKSQEAFF.

V is TRBV14 and J is TRBJ2-1; 12 nucleotides line up with TRBD1. J gave up 10 bases and V 3 bases, and 7 bases lay outside the gene matches. CDR3 length: 15 amino acids. The germline CDR1 and CDR2 sequences are SGHDN and FVKESK. The CDR3 DNA sequence: TGTGCCAGCAGCCATGCCGGGACAGGGGGCTGGGAGCAGTTCTTC. Translated, it gives CASSHAGTGGWEQFF.

This chain connects TRBV5-1 to TRBJ2-7; possibly TRBD1 for D (6 bases). The CDR3 extends over 14 amino acids. CDR1 SGHRS and CDR2 YFSETQ come from the germline V gene. The V gene lost 2 bases and the J gene lost 2 bases, with 11 bases spanning the gap. The CDR3 region is CASSFRGSAYEQYF. Written as DNA, the CDR3 is TGCGCCAGCAGCTTCAGGGGCTCAGCCTACGAGCAGTACTTC.

This chain links TRBV10-3 with TRBJ1-5; D uncertain. The germline V and J ends were trimmed by 1 base and 0 bases, with 1 base remaining between them. The CDR3 totals 13 residues. The germline V gene encodes CDR1 ENHRY and CDR2 SYGVKD. The CDR3 region is CAISEFSNQPQHF. As DNA, the CDR3 is TGTGCCATCAGTGAGTTTAGCAATCAGCCCCAGCATTTT.

The chain recombines TRBV7-2 with TRBJ1-2, with TRBD1 matching over 9 bases. V dropped 3 bases and J dropped 2; count of bases not matched to a gene: 13. The CDR3 runs 18 residues. The germline gives CDR1 SGHTA, CDR2 FQGNSA. The CDR3 reads CASSFRNPTGGGNYGYTF. The CDR3, as DNA: TGTGCCAGCAGCTTCAGGAATCCGACAGGGGGAGGGAACTATGGCTACACCTTC.

V is TRBV7-8 and J is TRBJ2-3; D is tentatively TRBD1 or TRBD2 (6 bases each). The germline V and J ends were trimmed by 4 bases and 5 bases, with 16 bases remaining between them. This CDR3 spans 15 amino acids. CDR1 and CDR2 from the germline V gene are SGHVS and FQNEAQ. CDR3 sequence (DNA): TGTGCCAGCAGCTCCTACGGGGGCGCGGGAGATACGCAGTATTTT. Translation gives CASSSYGGAGDTQYF.

V is TRBV28 and J is TRBJ1-6; D call uncertain. This CDR3 region has 13 residues. The germline V gene encodes CDR1 MDHEN and CDR2 SYDVKM. Trimming cost V 2 bases and J 8 bases, with 7 bases left between them. CDR3 region: CASSLDDYSPLHF. In DNA form, the CDR3 reads TGTGCCAGCAGTTTAGATGACTATTCACCCCTCCACTTT. Variable domain in full (rest from reference TRBV28 and TRBJ1-6): DVKVTQSSRYLVKRTGEKVFLECVQDMDHENMFWYRQDPGLGLRLIYFSYDVKMKEKGDIPEGYSVSREKKERFSLILESASTNQTSMYLCASSLDDYSPLHFGNGTRLTVT.

CDR3: CASSPRTMETTNEKLFF. The CDR3 region has the DNA TGTGCCAGCTCACCAAGGACCATGGAGACAACTAATGAAAAACTGTTTTTT. This chain connects TRBV18 to TRBJ1-4; no clear D gene. The V end was cut by 2 bases, the J end by 0 bases, with 13 bases between. The germline V gene has CDR1 KGHSH and CDR2 LQKENI. The CDR3 sequence is 17 residues long.

This clone was detected once. The chain couples TRBV14 to TRBJ1-3; D is ambiguous. V was pared by 8 bases and J by 1 base, with 12 bases between. The CDR3 is made up of 14 amino acids. Germline V CDR1 and CDR2: SGHDN, FVKESK. For the CDR3, the DNA is TGTGCCAGCTGCGGTTCGCTTTCTGGAAACACCATATATTTT. This codes for CASCGSLSGNTIYF.

J is TRBJ1-2 and V is TRBV18; D is undetermined. The V end was cut by 1 base, the J end by 5 bases, with 8 bases between. CDR1 and CDR2 (germline): KGHSH, LQKENI. The CDR3 is made up of 13 amino acids. The CDR3 spells CASSPQGEYGYTF. The DNA of the CDR3 is TGTGCCAGCTCACCACAGGGAGAATATGGCTACACCTTC.

The CDR3, as DNA: TGTGCCAGCAGCCCCGGGACATTTACCGGGGAGCTGTTTTTT. It codes for CASSPGTFTGELFF. The J gene is TRBJ2-2, the V gene TRBV7-9; maybe TRBD1 (6 bases). The CDR3 totals 14 residues. Trimming left V 5 bases short and J 5 bases short, with 12 bases between. CDR1 and CDR2 from the germline V gene are SEHNR and FQNEAQ (reference sequence).

The rearrangement joins TRBV21-1 to TRBJ2-7; TRBD1 is the table's D call, not checked against the DNA. TRBV21-1 corresponds to a pseudogene. The CDR3 length is 15 residues. The CDR3 nucleotides are TGTGCCAGCAGCCCGGCCGGGACAGGGGGCCCGGGTGCGCACTTC. Protein product: CASSPAGTGGPGAHF.

This rearrangement joins TRBV2 to TRBJ1-6; D call uncertain. This CDR3 is built from 15 residues. The ends were cut back, 6 bases at V and 0 bases at J, with 9 bases in the middle. Germline-derived CDR1 and CDR2 are SNHLY and FYNNEI. Here the CDR3 reads CASRGASSYNSPLHF. The CDR3 nucleotides read TGTGCCAGCAGGGGAGCAAGCTCCTATAATTCACCCCTCCACTTT.

The rearrangement uses TRBV5-4 and TRBJ1-2; weak D call: TRBD1 (6 bases). The CDR3 has 13 residues. Trimming stripped 4 bases from V and 8 bases from J, with 15 bases between. From germline, CDR1 is SGHNT and CDR2 YYREEE (reference sequence). The CDR3 reads CASSKVGGWGYTF. The DNA of the CDR3 is TGTGCCAGCAGCAAAGTGGGGGGCTGGGGCTACACCTTC.

This clone was detected once. The rearrangement uses TRBV4-1 and TRBJ2-7; 7 nucleotides match TRBD2. The CDR3 extends over 18 amino acids. Trimming cost V 0 bases and J 2 bases; bases outside gene matches: 13. Germline loops: CDR1 MGHRA, CDR2 YSYEKL. The CDR3 reads CASSQDGGGPGPTYEQYF. The CDR3 region has the DNA TGCGCCAGCAGCCAAGACGGCGGGGGTCCAGGCCCAACCTACGAGCAGTACTTC.